This entry describes one T cell receptor (beta chain). This record belongs to a study of OX40 agonist ivuxolimab in advanced cancers. Trimming pared 6 bases from V and 3 bases from J, leaving 9 bases between. Germline V gene sequence: CDR1 MNHNS, CDR2 SASEGT. This CDR3 has 13 amino acids. TCRdb's table, derived via immunoSEQ multiplex PCR, lists solely in-frame clones and lacks some. This table has 45,000 to 60,000 clones, roughly 83% appearing once. The chain recombines TRBV6-1 with TRBJ1-5; no clear D. This clonotype was sampled from an adult with an advanced solid tumor such as melanoma, head and neck, liver or kidney cancer. Material: CD4+ or CD8+ T cells sorted from blood, obtained in a trial of the OX40 agonist ivuxolimab. The CDR3 sequence: CASRNENNQPQHF. Written as DNA, the CDR3 is TGTGCCAGCAGAAACGAGAACAATCAGCCCCAGCATTTT.